These 22 T cell receptor beta chains came from one sample sequenced in a study of cytomegalovirus exposure and HLA in healthy donors. This PCR relied on a set of 60 Vbeta primers and 13 Jbeta primers. Sequenced by immunoSEQ multiplex PCR; TCRdb stores in-frame clones only, minus some. Of roughly 180,000 clones listed, 85% were seen once; the top ten hold 1%. Input material: PBMCs. The source of these receptors is a boy under 10 years old in good health and CMV-seronegative.

The V call is TRBV7-9, the J call TRBJ2-1; D gene ambiguous. With 2 bases removed from V and 4 bases from J, the gap between germline ends came to 6 bases. The CDR3 contains 13 residues. CDR1 and CDR2 from the germline V gene are SEHNR and FQNEAQ (reference sequence). The CDR3 DNA sequence: TGTGCCAGCAGCTTAACCAGTTACAATGAGCAGTTCTTC. This codes for CASSLTSYNEQFF.

The chain employs TRBV5-1 and TRBJ2-1; 9 bases line up with TRBD2. The CDR3 extends over 16 amino acids. Germline CDR1 reads SGHRS; CDR2 reads YFSETQ. Trimming removed 3 bases from V and 7 bases from J; junction bases left unmatched: 11. This CDR3 reads CASSSTTAGGSNEQFF. The CDR3 bases are TGCGCCAGCAGCTCAACTACGGCGGGGGGGAGTAATGAGCAGTTCTTC.

The CDR3 sequence is CASSLARRDRAGELFF. Written as DNA, the CDR3 is TGTGCCAGCAGCTTAGCCCGACGGGACAGGGCCGGGGAGCTGTTTTTT. The chain uses TRBV7-9 and TRBJ2-2, with 9 bases lining up with TRBD1. Trimming took 0 bases from V and 6 from J; bases not matched to a gene: 5. CDR1 SEHNR and CDR2 FQNEAQ come from the germline V gene (reference sequence). The CDR3 loop spans 16 amino acids.

As DNA, the CDR3 is TGTGCCACCAGCAGGAACACGGACAGGGTGTACAATGAGCAGTTCTTC. Protein product: CATSRNTDRVYNEQFF. J is TRBJ2-1 and V is TRBV15; 8 positions match TRBD1. The junction had 8 bases not matched to a gene; V was cut back by 3 bases and J by 4 bases. The germline gives CDR1 LNHNV, CDR2 YYDKDF (reference sequence). This CDR3 contains 16 residues.

The rearrangement links TRBV6-1 to TRBJ2-2, with 12 bases matching TRBD1. This CDR3 is 14 amino acids long. Trimming cost V 4 bases and J 10 bases; bases outside gene matches: 4. The germline CDR1 and CDR2 sequences are MNHNS and SASEGT. CDR3 DNA: TGTGCCAGCAGTGGGGGACAGGGGGCAGAGGAGCTGTTTTTT. Residues: CASSGGQGAEELFF.

J is TRBJ1-5 and V is TRBV2; TRBD1 agrees at 9 bases. Trimming took 6 bases from V and 7 from J; bases not matched to a gene: 7. This CDR3 is built from 14 residues. Germline assignment: CDR1 SNHLY and CDR2 FYNNEI. CDR3: CASSPGQGSQPQHF. In DNA, the CDR3 is TGTGCCAGCAGCCCGGGACAGGGATCCCAGCCCCAGCATTTT.

The V gene is TRBV30, the J gene TRBJ2-6, with D perhaps TRBD1 (6 bases). The CDR3 is 13 residues long. V lost 6 bases to trimming and J lost 3 bases, with 9 bases between them. Per germline, CDR1 GTSNPN and CDR2 SVGIG (reference sequence). The CDR3 region is CACQGFGANVLTF. In DNA form, the CDR3 reads TGTGCCTGCCAGGGGTTTGGGGCCAACGTCCTGACTTTC.

The V and J genes are TRBV28 and TRBJ1-1, with a tentative D call TRBD1 (5 bases). The CDR3 consists of 15 residues. Germline CDR1 and CDR2: MDHEN and SYDVKM. V was cut by 2 bases and J by 4 bases, with 14 bases left in between. CDR3 nucleotides: TGTGCCAGCAGTTTAGTGGGGGGTAGCGGCACTGAAGCTTTCTTT. Protein sequence: CASSLVGGSGTEAFF.

V is TRBV7-2 and J is TRBJ2-7; D is perhaps TRBD2 (6 bases). Trimming shortened V by 1 base and J by 3 bases, and 13 bases separated the two germline ends. The CDR3 loop spans 15 amino acids. Germline loops: CDR1 SGHTA, CDR2 FQGNSA. CDR3 amino acids: CASSLEGGMNYEQYF. In nucleotides, the CDR3 is TGTGCCAGCAGCTTAGAGGGCGGGATGAACTACGAGCAGTACTTC.

The rearrangement links TRBV28 to TRBJ1-4, with unresolved D. CDR3 length: 14 amino acids. Per germline, CDR1 MDHEN and CDR2 SYDVKM. V was clipped by 3 bases and J by 12 bases, with 17 bases between them. The chain's CDR3 is CASSFLALGSELFF. In DNA, the CDR3 is TGTGCCAGCAGTTTCCTAGCCTTGGGATCGGAACTGTTTTTT.

This clone came up a few times. The sample contains more than one DNA sequence encoding this CDR3. The genes are TRBV2 and TRBJ1-5, with TRBD1 matching over 8 bases. The V and J ends lost 6 bases and 3 bases, in that order; junction bases with no gene match: 4. CDR1 is SNHLY, CDR2 FYNNEI, per germline. CDR3 length: 14 residues. CDR3 sequence: CASRGQVSNQPQHF. The CDR3 DNA reads TGTGCCAGCAGGGGACAGGTGTCCAATCAGCCCCAGCATTTT.

The rearrangement uses TRBV29-1 and TRBJ2-1, with D unresolved. The CDR3 has 13 amino acids. Germline CDR1 reads SQVTM; CDR2 reads ANQGSEA. The V and J ends lost 0 bases and 6 bases respectively, with 9 bases between them. Here the CDR3 reads CSVEDRLTNEQFF. DNA of the CDR3: TGCAGCGTTGAAGACAGGCTCACCAATGAGCAGTTCTTC.

The chain couples TRBV27 to TRBJ1-2; no definite D call. V lost 0 bases and J lost 9, with 8 bases in between. Germline V lookup: CDR1 MNHEY, CDR2 SMNVEV (reference sequence). The CDR3 contains 12 residues. The CDR3 nucleotides are TGTGCCAGCAGTTTATCAGGGAGGAGCTACACCTTC. Translating it yields CASSLSGRSYTF.

The rearrangement joins TRBV29-1 to TRBJ2-1, with D possibly being TRBD2 (5 bases). V was trimmed by 4 bases and J by 9 bases, leaving 19 bases between them. The CDR3 has 14 amino acids. Germline V CDR1 and CDR2: SQVTM, ANQGSEA. CDR3 DNA: TGCAGCGTTGTACCGGTGGGAGTAAGTGGTGAGCAGTTCTTC. Amino acids: CSVVPVGVSGEQFF.

V and J are TRBV6-1 and TRBJ2-5; the D gene is possibly TRBD1 (6 bases). Trimming removed 7 bases from V and 5 bases from J, with 17 bases in between. Germline values: CDR1 MNHNS, CDR2 SASEGT. This CDR3 is built from 14 residues. In DNA form, the CDR3 reads TGTGCCAGCACCGAGAGGGGGATACCGGAGACCCAGTACTTC. Amino acid sequence: CASTERGIPETQYF.

The table lists this clone with a count of one. The chain has TRBV7-8 and TRBJ2-1; the match to TRBD2 covers 9 bases. CDR1 and CDR2 (germline): SGHVS, FQNEAQ. J was trimmed by 10 bases and V by 3 bases; bases with no gene match: 7. The CDR3 loop spans 14 amino acids. CDR3 residues: CASSFLAGPQEQFF. The CDR3 bases are TGTGCCAGCAGCTTTCTAGCGGGGCCCCAGGAGCAGTTCTTC.

This sequence joins TRBV7-9 and TRBJ2-4; 8 nucleotides agree with TRBD1. V lost 6 bases and J lost 10; bases outside the gene matches: 23. The length of the CDR3 is 18 residues. Germline lookup yields CDR1 SEHNR and CDR2 FQNEAQ (reference sequence). As DNA, the CDR3 is TGTGCCAGCAGGCCTACAGGGGGAACCGTGTCAGACGCCCCTATTCAGTACTTC. Translated: CASRPTGGTVSDAPIQYF.

The CDR3 DNA is TGCGCCAGCAGCCTGGGGCAGCGGGGAGGGGAGACCCAGTACTTC. Translated, it gives CASSLGQRGGETQYF. The chain joins TRBV5-1 to TRBJ2-5; TRBD2 aligns across 7 bases. Losses at the gene ends were 4 bases for V and 5 bases for J; bases not matched to a gene: 11. CDR1 is SGHRS, CDR2 YFSETQ, per germline. This CDR3 has 15 amino acids. The full variable domain, in which reference TRBV5-1 and TRBJ2-5 provide the parts outside the CDR3, is KAGVTQTPRYLIKTRGQQVTLSCSPISGHRSVSWYQQTPGQGLQFLFEYFSETQRNKGNFPGRFSGRQFSNSRSEMNVSTLELGDSALYLCASSLGQRGGETQYFGPGTRLLVL.

This clone showed up just once. The chain is built from TRBV27 and TRBJ2-2, with 8 bases fitting TRBD1. V lost 7 bases and J lost 6; bases outside the gene matches: 7. The CDR3 covers 14 residues. Germline loops: CDR1 MNHEY, CDR2 SMNVEV (reference sequence). The CDR3 sequence is CASIKTGAPGELFF. CDR3 sequence (DNA): TGTGCCAGCATTAAGACAGGGGCACCCGGGGAGCTGTTTTTT.

DNA for the CDR3: TGTGCCAGCAGTGACGTGACAGGGGACTATGGCTACACCTTC. Translated: CASSDVTGDYGYTF. V gene TRBV6-1 combines with J gene TRBJ1-2, with TRBD1 identical over 8 bases. This CDR3 has 14 amino acids. V lost 3 bases and J lost 3; bases outside the gene matches: 3. Germline V gene sequence: CDR1 MNHNS, CDR2 SASEGT.

Concerning this clone: The same CDR3 arises from other DNA sequences in this sample as well. This chain joins TRBV7-2 and TRBJ2-3; 9 bases align to TRBD2. Trimming took 2 bases from V and 9 from J; bases not matched to a gene: 12. In germline, CDR1 is SGHTA, CDR2 FQGNSA. This CDR3 has 16 residues. The CDR3 loop reads CASSLTLAAGGDTQYF. Here the CDR3 DNA reads TGTGCCAGCAGCTTAACGCTAGCCGCGGGGGGGGACACGCAGTATTTT.

This clone was seen only once. The J gene is TRBJ2-1, the V gene TRBV5-4; D possibly corresponds to TRBD2 (6 bases). The CDR3 loop spans 14 amino acids. Trimming cost V 8 bases and J 1 base, with 13 bases left between them. Germline V CDR1 and CDR2: SGHNT, YYREEE (reference sequence). CDR3 sequence: CASSIGTSYNEQFF. CDR3 DNA sequence: TGTGCCAGTAGCATAGGGACTTCCTACAATGAGCAGTTCTTC. Variable domain in full (rest from reference TRBV5-4 and TRBJ2-1): ETGVTQSPTHLIKTRGQQVTLRCSSQSGHNTVSWYQQALGQGPQFIFQYYREEENGRGNFPPRFSGLQFPNYSSELNVNALELDDSALYLCASSIGTSYNEQFFGPGTRLTVL.